Included here is one T cell receptor beta chain sequence, with context. V was pared by 8 bases and J by 0 bases, with 4 bases of the junction left unmatched. Germline CDR1 MNHNS, CDR2 SASEGT. The CDR3 runs to 14 residues. The sample comes from a study of cytomegalovirus exposure and HLA in healthy donors. The PCR ran on 60 Vbeta and 13 Jbeta primers. TCRdb's table, derived via immunoSEQ multiplex PCR, lists solely in-frame clones and lacks some. Of approximately 220,000 clones listed, 65% to 90% are singletons. This TCR was sampled from a girl under 18 in good health and CMV-seronegative. The material sequenced was PBMCs. J is TRBJ1-5 and V is TRBV6-1; 7 positions agree with TRBD1. The CDR3 nucleotides read TGTGCCAGCCTACAGGGGTTTAGCAATCAGCCCCAGCATTTT. Amino acids: CASLQGFSNQPQHF.